The 18 T cell receptor beta chains reported below all come from one sample, sequenced in a study of beta chain features in type 1 diabetes (dated by TCRdb to between 2017 and 2018). Libraries were prepared through the immunoSEQ multiplex PCR assay. The High Capacity cDNA Reverse Transcription Kit was used to reverse transcribe all of the isolated RNA, meaning that expressed TCRB transcripts were what got sequenced. In TCRdb, the immuneACCESS table is reduced to in-frame sequences with V and J assigned. These tables do not hold every clone; where another copy was compared, an unresolved V gene accounts for under half, and the others remain unexplained. The sample table holds 40,000 to 45,000 clones, of which 45% to 50% were seen once. The top ten clones comprise around 0.78% of the sample. Sequencing was performed on central memory CD4+ T cells from blood. The receptors shown here come from a woman between 18 and 29 years old in good health.

The chain carries TRBV12-2 and TRBJ2-3; whether TRBD2, the table's D call, matches the DNA was not checked. TRBV12-2 counts as a pseudogene. CDR3 length: 19 residues. The CDR3 DNA follows: TGTGCAAGTTGGCTTTTTCGGACTAGCGGGGCCTCCATAGCGGATACGCAGTATTTT. Its protein product is CASWLFRTSGASIADTQYF.

This clone has just one count. The genes are TRBV4-1 and TRBJ1-2; possible D gene TRBD1, 5 bases. The germline V gene encodes CDR1 MGHRA and CDR2 YSYEKL. Trimming stripped 4 bases from V and 7 bases from J, with 22 bases between. The CDR3 extends over 16 amino acids. In DNA form, the CDR3 reads TGCGCCAGCAGCCGAGGTTTTGCAGGGAATTTATTTGGCTACACCTTC. Translation gives CASSRGFAGNLFGYTF.

This clone was counted a few times. V is TRBV29-1 and J is TRBJ2-1; 12 positions agree with TRBD2. The V segment lost 4 bases and the J segment 0 bases; nucleotides outside the gene matches: 4. Germline loops: CDR1 SQVTM, CDR2 ANQGSEA. The CDR3 is 16 residues long. In DNA form, the CDR3 reads TGCAGCGTTGCCGCTAGCGGGAGGGGCTCCTACAATGAGCAGTTCTTC. Encoded protein: CSVAASGRGSYNEQFF.

The rearrangement links TRBV19 to TRBJ1-3; D call uncertain. Trimming stripped 4 bases from V and 0 bases from J, with 10 bases between. Germline loops: CDR1 LNHDA, CDR2 SQIVND (reference sequence). The CDR3 contains 15 residues. The CDR3 DNA follows: TGTGCCAGTAGTACCACAGAGAGCTCTGGAAACACCATATATTTT. Encoded protein: CASSTTESSGNTIYF. Filled out from reference TRBV19 and TRBJ1-3, the complete variable domain reads DGGITQSPKYLFRKEGQNVTLSCEQNLNHDAMYWYRQDPGQGLRLIYYSQIVNDFQKGDIAEGYSVSREKKESFPLTVTSAQKNPTAFYLCASSTTESSGNTIYFGEGSWLTVV.

This clone was observed a few times. CDR3 amino acids: CASARGTNYGYTF. The CDR3 DNA sequence: TGTGCCAGCGCCCGCGGGACTAACTATGGCTACACCTTC. V gene TRBV6-1 combines with J gene TRBJ1-2, with D uncertain. The CDR3 contains 13 residues. The V gene lost 8 bases and the J gene lost 0 bases, with 10 bases spanning the gap. Germline V gene lookup returns CDR1 MNHNS and CDR2 SASEGT.

The table lists this clone with a few counts. CDR3 nucleotide sequence: TGTGCCAGCAGCCCCCTGGGCAGGGTCGTCACTGAAGCTTTCTTT. Translating gives CASSPLGRVVTEAFF. The chain recombines TRBV7-9 with TRBJ1-1; TRBD1 is a possible D gene (5 bases). V gave up 5 bases and J gave up 4 bases, with 17 bases separating them. CDR3 length: 15 amino acids. Germline lookup yields CDR1 SEHNR and CDR2 FQNEAQ (reference sequence).

This CDR3 is CASSLNYGNTIYF. Written as DNA, the CDR3 is TGTGCCAGCAGCTTAAATTATGGAAACACCATATATTTT. The V call is TRBV7-3, the J call TRBJ1-3, with D hard to call. V was trimmed by 1 base and J by 3 bases, leaving 4 bases between them. Germline V gives CDR1 SGHTA, CDR2 FQGTGA. The CDR3 consists of 13 residues.

The rearrangement links TRBV5-6 to TRBJ2-1, with TRBD2 matching over 11 bases. V lost 5 bases and J lost 5; bases outside the gene matches: 18. The germline V gene has CDR1 SGHDT and CDR2 YYEEEE. This CDR3 spans 19 amino acids. Here the CDR3 reads CASSPLTTSGRSRHNEQFF. CDR3 nucleotides: TGTGCCAGCAGTCCCCTCACAACTAGCGGGAGATCCCGTCACAATGAGCAGTTCTTC.

The chain joins TRBV29-1 to TRBJ1-1; 7 nucleotides agree with TRBD1. Germline V gene data show CDR1 as SQVTM and CDR2 as ANQGSEA. The V segment lost 4 bases and the J segment 5 bases; nucleotides outside the gene matches: 10. CDR3 size: 14 residues. The CDR3 DNA follows: TGCAGCGTTGGGTTAGGGACAGTTGCGACTGAAGCTTTCTTT. Amino acid sequence: CSVGLGTVATEAFF.

J is TRBJ1-1 and V is TRBV19, with D hard to call. V gave up 1 base and J gave up 11 bases, with 11 bases separating them. This CDR3 is built from 12 residues. In germline, CDR1 is LNHDA, CDR2 SQIVND (reference sequence). CDR3: CASSIGPDLAFF. DNA for the CDR3: TGTGCCAGTAGTATAGGACCGGACTTGGCTTTCTTT.

The rearrangement links TRBV4-2 to TRBJ1-2; 7 nucleotides align to TRBD1. The CDR3 extends over 15 amino acids. Germline-derived CDR1 and CDR2 are LGHNA and YNFKEQ. The trim removed 1 base at V and 0 bases at J, leaving 2 bases unmatched. DNA of the CDR3: TGTGCCAGCAGCCAAGCAGGGGGAGCTAACTATGGCTACACCTTC. It encodes CASSQAGGANYGYTF.

This clone was detected only a few times. The chain links TRBV6-1 to TRBJ1-3; perhaps TRBD1 as D (5 bases). The germline gives CDR1 MNHNS, CDR2 SASEGT. The CDR3 loop spans 14 amino acids. V shed 10 bases and J shed 2 bases, with 15 bases lying between them. The CDR3 reads CATEEGAAGNTIYF. CDR3 DNA sequence: TGTGCCACCGAGGAAGGGGCGGCTGGAAACACCATATATTTT.

The chain employs TRBV7-9 and TRBJ2-2; no firm D call. This CDR3 spans 13 amino acids. Germline V gene data show CDR1 as SEHNR and CDR2 as FQNEAQ (reference sequence). The V and J ends lost 5 bases and 1 base respectively, with 5 bases between them. The CDR3 DNA is TGTGCCAGCAGCCCAGAGAACACCGGGGAGCTGTTTTTT. The encoded protein is CASSPENTGELFF.

J is TRBJ2-5 and V is TRBV25-1; possible D gene TRBD1, 5 bases. In germline, CDR1 is MGHDK, CDR2 SYGVNS. The CDR3 totals 15 residues. V was clipped by 4 bases and J by 5 bases, with 17 bases between them. The CDR3 reads CASSGRMGPQETQYF. CDR3 DNA sequence: TGTGCCAGCAGTGGAAGAATGGGGCCGCAGGAGACCCAGTACTTC. Supplemented by reference TRBV25-1 and TRBJ2-5, the full variable domain reads EADIYQTPRYLVIGTGKKITLECSQTMGHDKMYWYQQDPGMELHLIHYSYGVNSTEKGDLSSESTVSRIRTEHFPLTLESARPSHTSQYLCASSGRMGPQETQYFGPGTRLLVL.

The CDR3 sequence: CASRGLGGEFF. The CDR3 DNA reads TGTGCCAGCAGAGGTTTGGGGGGGGAGTTCTTC. V gene TRBV6-5 combines with J gene TRBJ2-1; 7 bases map to TRBD2. V gave up 6 bases and J gave up 14 bases; unmatched junction bases: 7. Germline CDR1 reads MNHEY; CDR2 reads SVGAGI. The CDR3 totals 11 residues.

This clone was seen only a few times. The chain has TRBV6-5 and TRBJ1-2, with D perhaps TRBD1 (5 bases). CDR1 MNHEY and CDR2 SVGAGI come from the germline V gene. V was clipped by 7 bases and J by 5 bases, with 17 bases between them. The CDR3 sequence is 14 residues long. CDR3: CASTLGRGRYGYTF. CDR3 bases: TGTGCCAGCACTCTTGGGAGGGGACGGTATGGCTACACCTTC.

In this sample, this clone turned up a few times. The V and J genes are TRBV25-1 and TRBJ2-7; weak D call: TRBD1 (6 bases). The germline V gene encodes CDR1 MGHDK and CDR2 SYGVNS. V dropped 4 bases and J dropped 3 bases, with 10 bases sitting between them. CDR3 length: 13 residues. CDR3 protein: CASSVTGHYEQYF. DNA for the CDR3: TGTGCCAGCAGTGTTACAGGGCACTACGAGCAGTACTTC.

This clone was picked up one time. The conserved closing phenylalanine or tryptophan is absent in this CDR3, likely reflecting a read error. The rearrangement joins TRBV19 to TRBJ2-6; 7 positions agree with TRBD2. Trimming took 3 bases from V and 2 from J; bases not matched to a gene: 1. The CDR3 runs to 15 residues. The germline CDR1 and CDR2 sequences are LNHDA and SQIVND (reference sequence). The DNA of the CDR3 is TGTGCCAGTAGTATGGGAGGGACTGGGGCCAACGTCCTGACTTAC. As protein: CASSMGGTGANVLTY.